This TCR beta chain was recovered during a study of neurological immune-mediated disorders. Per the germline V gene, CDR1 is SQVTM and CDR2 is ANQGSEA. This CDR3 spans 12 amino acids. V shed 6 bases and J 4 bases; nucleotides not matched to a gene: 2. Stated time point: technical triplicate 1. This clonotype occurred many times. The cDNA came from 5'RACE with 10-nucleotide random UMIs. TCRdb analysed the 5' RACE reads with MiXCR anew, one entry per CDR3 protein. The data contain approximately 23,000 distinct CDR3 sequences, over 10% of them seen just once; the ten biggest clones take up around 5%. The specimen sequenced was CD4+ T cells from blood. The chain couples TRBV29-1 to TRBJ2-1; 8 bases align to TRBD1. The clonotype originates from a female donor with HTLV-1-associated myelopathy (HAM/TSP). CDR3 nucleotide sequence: TGCAGCGTCGACAGGGGTTACAATGAGCAGTTCTTC. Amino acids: CSVDRGYNEQFF.